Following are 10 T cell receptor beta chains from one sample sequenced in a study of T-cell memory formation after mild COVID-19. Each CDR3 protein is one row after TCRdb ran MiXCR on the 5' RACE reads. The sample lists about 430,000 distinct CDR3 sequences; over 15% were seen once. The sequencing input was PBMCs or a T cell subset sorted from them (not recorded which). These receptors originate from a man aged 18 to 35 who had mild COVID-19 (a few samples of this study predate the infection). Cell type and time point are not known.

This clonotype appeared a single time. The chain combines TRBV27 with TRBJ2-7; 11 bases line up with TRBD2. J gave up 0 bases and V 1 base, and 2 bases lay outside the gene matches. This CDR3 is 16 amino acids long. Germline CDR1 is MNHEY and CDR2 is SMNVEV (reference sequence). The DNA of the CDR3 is TGTGCCAGCAGTTTATTCGGGACTAGCGGCTCCTACGAGCAGTACTTC. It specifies CASSLFGTSGSYEQYF.

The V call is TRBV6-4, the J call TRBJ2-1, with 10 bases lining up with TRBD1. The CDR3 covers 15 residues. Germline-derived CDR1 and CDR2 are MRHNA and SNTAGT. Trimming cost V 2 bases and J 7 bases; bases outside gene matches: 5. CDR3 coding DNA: TGTGCCAGCAGTGACGGGCGGGACAGGGGAAATGAGCAGTTCTTC. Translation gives CASSDGRDRGNEQFF.

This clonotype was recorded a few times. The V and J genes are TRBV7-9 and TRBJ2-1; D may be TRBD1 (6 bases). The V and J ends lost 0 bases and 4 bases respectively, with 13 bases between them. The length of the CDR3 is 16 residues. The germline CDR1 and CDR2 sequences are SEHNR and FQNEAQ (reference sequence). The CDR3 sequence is CASSLAWGPSYNEQFF. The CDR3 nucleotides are TGTGCCAGCAGCTTAGCGTGGGGGCCCTCGTACAATGAGCAGTTCTTC.

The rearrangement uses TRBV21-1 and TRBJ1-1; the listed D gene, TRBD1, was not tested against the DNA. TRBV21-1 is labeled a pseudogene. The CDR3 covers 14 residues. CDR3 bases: TGTGCCAGCAGCAAAGACGGGGGGACAGGTGTTCGGTCCTTT. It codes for CASSKDGGTGVRSF.

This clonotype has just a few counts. CDR3 in amino acids: CASSLDQGGELFF. CDR3 DNA sequence: TGTGCCAGCAGCTTAGATCAAGGCGGGGAGCTGTTTTTT. The chain links TRBV11-2 to TRBJ2-2; D remains ambiguous. The ends were cut back, 0 bases at V and 7 bases at J, with 6 bases in the middle. The CDR3 is 13 residues long. Germline V gives CDR1 SGHAT, CDR2 FQNNGV.

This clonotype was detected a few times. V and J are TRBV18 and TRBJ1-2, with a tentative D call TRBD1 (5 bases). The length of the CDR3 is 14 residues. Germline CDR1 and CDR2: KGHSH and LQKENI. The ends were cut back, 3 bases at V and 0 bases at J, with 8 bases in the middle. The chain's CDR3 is CASSPSTANYGYTF. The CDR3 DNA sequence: TGTGCCAGCTCACCTTCGACAGCTAACTATGGCTACACCTTC.

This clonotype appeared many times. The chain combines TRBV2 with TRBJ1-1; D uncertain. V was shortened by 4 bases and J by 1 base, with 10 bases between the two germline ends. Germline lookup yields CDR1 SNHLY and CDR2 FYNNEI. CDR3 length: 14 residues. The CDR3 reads CASSGAYQNTEAFF. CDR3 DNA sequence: TGTGCCAGCAGTGGGGCATATCAGAACACTGAAGCTTTCTTT.

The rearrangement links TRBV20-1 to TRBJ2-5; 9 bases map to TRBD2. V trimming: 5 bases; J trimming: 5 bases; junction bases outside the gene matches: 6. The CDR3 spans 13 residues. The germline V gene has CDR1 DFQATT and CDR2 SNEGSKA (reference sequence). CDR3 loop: CSAGRTSAETQYF. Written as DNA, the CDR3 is TGCAGTGCTGGAAGGACTAGCGCTGAGACCCAGTACTTC.

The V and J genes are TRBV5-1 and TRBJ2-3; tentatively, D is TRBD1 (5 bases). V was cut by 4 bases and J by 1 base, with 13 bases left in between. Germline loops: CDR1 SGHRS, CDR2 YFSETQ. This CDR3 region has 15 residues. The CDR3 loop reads CASSPQVWGTDTQYF. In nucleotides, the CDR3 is TGCGCCAGCAGCCCACAGGTCTGGGGCACAGATACGCAGTATTTT.

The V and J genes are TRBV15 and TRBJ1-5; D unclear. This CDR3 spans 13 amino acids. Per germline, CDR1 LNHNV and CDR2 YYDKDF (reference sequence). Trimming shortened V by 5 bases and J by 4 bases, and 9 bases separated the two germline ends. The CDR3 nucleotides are TGTGCCACCAGCCCGCATTTAAATCAGCCCCAGCATTTT. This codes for CATSPHLNQPQHF.